This T cell receptor beta chain stems from a study of metastatic and nonmetastatic thyroid tumors. Study-level background: Both malignant and benign thyroid patients supplied peripheral blood and tumor or nodule tissue samples, across which the repertoires of these patients were then compared.

Germline CDR1 is MGHRA and CDR2 is YSYEKL. CDR3 length equals 15 residues. The V segment lost 2 bases and the J segment 5 bases; nucleotides outside the gene matches: 4. Study-wide results and limits: Benign nodules were reported to have significantly lower TCR beta diversity than malignant thyroid tumors, in blood and tumor.

As handled by the study authors: Using the CDR3 differences seen across clinicopathological groups, the authors built a distant-metastasis classifier for papillary thyroid cancer, which was meant to discriminate distant-metastatic patients. TCRdb re-processed the PCR reads through MiXCR. The V and J calls and clone size come from TCRdb's table, not from the authors' own analysis. The data contain 32,000 or so clones, about a sixth of them seen just once; the ten biggest clones take up 5.5% to 7%. This clone was seen repeatedly, ten times or more. What it binds is unknown. All patients were treatment-naive before thyroid surgery.

This clonotype was obtained from a male donor with papillary thyroid cancer or a benign thyroid nodule (not recorded which). Some clones in this sample may be carry-over from other donors' samples. The sequencing sample was made of blood. The rearrangement links TRBV4-1 to TRBJ2-7; 12 bases align to TRBD2. DNA for the CDR3: TGCGCCAGCAGCCAACTAGCGGGAGGGGTCCACGAGCAGTACTTC. Residues: CASSQLAGGVHEQYF.